The clone carrying this TCR beta chain was observed a few times. This entry is derived from a study of T cells after yellow fever vaccination. The CDR3 loop spans 14 amino acids. Germline V gives CDR1 LGHNA, CDR2 YSLEER. V lost 0 bases and J 0 bases, leaving 3 bases between the germline ends. TCRdb reanalysed the 5' RACE reads using MiXCR and keeps one entry per CDR3 protein. The table includes approximately 600,000 distinct CDR3 sequences, 9% to 15% detected once. The chain is built from TRBV4-3 and TRBJ1-5; no definite D call. This TCR derives from a man aged 25 to 40 who received the YFV17D yellow fever vaccine. The sequencing used PBMCs, collected on the day of the yellow fever booster vaccination. DNA of the CDR3: TGCGCCAGCAGCCAAGAGTTTAGCAATCAGCCCCAGCATTTT. This encodes CASSQEFSNQPQHF.